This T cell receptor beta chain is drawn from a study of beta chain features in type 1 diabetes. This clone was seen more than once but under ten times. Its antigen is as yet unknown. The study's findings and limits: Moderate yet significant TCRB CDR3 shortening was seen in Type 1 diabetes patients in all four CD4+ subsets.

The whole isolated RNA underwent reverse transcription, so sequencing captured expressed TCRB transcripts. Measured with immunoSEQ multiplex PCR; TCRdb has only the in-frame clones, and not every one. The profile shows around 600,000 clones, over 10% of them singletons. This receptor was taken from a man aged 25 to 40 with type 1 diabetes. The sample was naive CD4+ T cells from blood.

The CDR3 here is CASSLTNYEQYF. Written as DNA, the CDR3 is TGTGCCAGCAGCTTAACCAACTACGAGCAGTACTTC. V usage is TRBV7-2 and J usage is TRBJ2-7; D is uncertain. From germline, CDR1 is SGHTA and CDR2 FQGNSA. V was clipped by 2 bases and J by 3 bases, with 5 bases between them. The CDR3 runs to 12 residues.